This passage covers 30 T cell receptor beta chains from one sample sequenced in a study of blood T cell repertoires in COVID-19. Repertoires were generated with immunoSEQ multiplex PCR, while TCRdb's copy carries only in-frame clones and drops some. Among 290,000 or so clones listed, 85% were seen once. The sample comprised peripheral blood. The receptor set was obtained from a middle-aged man with active or convalescent COVID-19.

In its sample, this clone was seen once. V is TRBV7-2 and J is TRBJ2-2; a weak D match, TRBD2 (5 bases). CDR3 length: 16 amino acids. Per germline, CDR1 SGHTA and CDR2 FQGNSA. The V and J ends lost 5 bases and 7 bases respectively, with 20 bases between them. The CDR3 region is CASSQLIGTRGGELFF. DNA of the CDR3: TGTGCCAGCAGCCAACTTATTGGCACCCGGGGCGGGGAGCTGTTTTTT.

The chain combines TRBV10-2 with TRBJ1-4, with 9 nucleotides matching TRBD1. Trimming removed 7 bases from V and 3 bases from J; junction bases left unmatched: 6. CDR3 length equals 15 residues. Germline CDR1 reads WSHSY; CDR2 reads SAAADI. The CDR3 nucleotides are TGCGCCAGCACTCGGGACAGGGAAGCTAATGAAAAACTGTTTTTT. Its protein product is CASTRDREANEKLFF.

The J gene is TRBJ2-7, the V gene TRBV6-6; tentative D call: TRBD1 (6 bases). Trimming took 11 bases from V and 0 from J, leaving 14 bases between them. CDR3 size: 13 residues. CDR1 is MNHNY, CDR2 SVGAGI, per germline (reference sequence). For the CDR3, the DNA is TGTGCCCCCACTAGGGGGAGCTCCTACGAGCAGTACTTC. Encoded protein: CAPTRGSSYEQYF.

For the CDR3, the DNA is TGTGCCAGCAGCCCCGTCGGCCTCGGGCAGGGTTTCAATAATTCACCCCTCCACTTT. Protein product: CASSPVGLGQGFNNSPLHF. V is TRBV7-9 and J is TRBJ1-6; D perhaps matches TRBD1 (5 bases). The CDR3 extends over 19 amino acids. Deletions cut 5 bases from V and 5 bases from J, with 25 bases between. CDR1 is SEHNR and CDR2 is FQNEAQ in the germline V gene (reference sequence).

This clone was detected only once. Compared with germline, one end of the junction differs, possibly owing to a read error. The gene calls are TRBV29-1 and TRBJ2-2; 8 nucleotides agree with TRBD1. Germline lookup yields CDR1 SQVTM and CDR2 ANQGSEA. There are 15 residues in the CDR3. The CDR3 coding sequence is TGCAGCGTGGCTTCAGGGGGCGCGAAGACCGGGGAGCTGTTTTTT. Translation: CSVASGGAKTGELFF.

This chain connects TRBV19 to TRBJ1-5, with 7 bases identical to TRBD1. Germline V gives CDR1 LNHDA, CDR2 SQIVND (reference sequence). J was trimmed by 1 base and V by 8 bases; bases with no gene match: 5. CDR3 size: 14 residues. CDR3 protein: CASRDRRSNQPQHF. CDR3 bases: TGTGCCAGTCGGGACAGAAGGAGCAATCAGCCCCAGCATTTT.

This chain connects TRBV7-8 to TRBJ1-5; the D gene is possibly TRBD1 (5 bases). The V and J ends lost 4 bases and 7 bases respectively, with 14 bases between them. This CDR3 contains 14 residues. Germline V lookup: CDR1 SGHVS, CDR2 FQNEAQ. This CDR3 is CASSSDRGSQPQHF. CDR3 nucleotides: TGTGCCAGCAGCTCAGACAGAGGATCACAGCCCCAGCATTTT.

The CDR3 spells CASRGGELAEETQYF. The CDR3 nucleotides read TGTGCCAGTAGGGGGGGGGAACTAGCGGAAGAGACCCAGTACTTC. The genes are TRBV19 and TRBJ2-5; 8 bases line up with TRBD2. V was clipped by 6 bases and J by 3 bases; unmatched bases: 9. This CDR3 is built from 15 residues. The V gene's germline CDR1 is LNHDA and CDR2 SQIVND (reference sequence).

This clone showed up just once. The chain recombines TRBV2 with TRBJ1-2, with a tentative D call TRBD1 (5 bases). Germline V gives CDR1 SNHLY, CDR2 FYNNEI. The CDR3 is 14 residues long. Trimming pared 6 bases from V and 8 bases from J, leaving 19 bases between. The CDR3 nucleotides are TGTGCCAGCAGAGCCGGGGACTCTCTTCTGGGCTACACCTTC. It yields the protein CASRAGDSLLGYTF. Full variable domain (outside the CDR3, taken from reference TRBV2 and TRBJ1-2): EPEVTQTPSHQVTQMGQEVILRCVPISNHLYFYWYRQILGQKVEFLVSFYNNEISEKSEIFDDQFSVERPDGSNFTLKIRSTKLEDSAMYFCASRAGDSLLGYTFGSGTRLTVV.

V and J are TRBV14 and TRBJ2-1; perhaps TRBD1 as D (6 bases). The CDR3 has 13 amino acids. Trimming removed 4 bases at V and 6 bases at J, with 10 bases between. Germline V gene sequence: CDR1 SGHDN, CDR2 FVKESK. This CDR3 reads CASSPPGANEQFF. CDR3 DNA sequence: TGTGCCAGCAGCCCCCCAGGGGCCAATGAGCAGTTCTTC.

This rearrangement joins TRBV11-2 to TRBJ2-1; weak D call: TRBD2 (5 bases). From germline, CDR1 is SGHAT and CDR2 FQNNGV. With 0 bases removed from V and 5 bases from J, the gap between germline ends came to 14 bases. The CDR3 is 16 residues long. The chain's CDR3 is CASSLDGLAPHNEQFF. In nucleotides, the CDR3 is TGTGCCAGCAGCTTAGATGGGCTAGCCCCCCACAATGAGCAGTTCTTC.

Regarding this clone: Compared with germline, one end of the junction differs, possibly owing to a read error. This sequence joins TRBV5-3 and TRBJ2-5, with 8 bases identical to TRBD2. TRBV5-3 is given ORF status, its function remaining uncertain. The CDR3 spans 18 residues. The CDR3 sequence: CVRSFYLTFSGTQETQYF. CDR3 DNA sequence: TGTGTCAGAAGCTTTTACCTTACTTTTAGCGGGACCCAAGAGACCCAGTACTTC.

The V call is TRBV14, the J call TRBJ1-2; no reliable D call. Germline-derived CDR1 and CDR2 are SGHDN and FVKESK. The V end was cut by 4 bases, the J end by 8 bases, with 11 bases between. This CDR3 is built from 12 residues. CDR3 in amino acids: CASSPGTVGYTF. The CDR3 region has the DNA TGTGCCAGCAGCCCAGGAACGGTCGGCTACACCTTC. Using reference TRBV14 and TRBJ1-2 for the parts outside the CDR3, the full variable domain is EAGVTQFPSHSVIEKGQTVTLRCDPISGHDNLYWYRRVMGKEIKFLLHFVKESKQDESGMPNNRFLAERTGGTYSTLKVQPAELEDSGVYFCASSPGTVGYTFGSGTRLTVV.

The V gene is TRBV7-2, the J gene TRBJ2-1, with a tentative D call TRBD1 (6 bases). The CDR3 has 16 residues. Per the germline V gene, CDR1 is SGHTA and CDR2 is FQGNSA. The V gene lost 0 bases and the J gene lost 10 bases, with 19 bases spanning the gap. The CDR3 protein is CASSLALYGGLVEQFF. In DNA form, the CDR3 reads TGTGCCAGCAGCTTAGCGTTATATGGGGGCCTGGTAGAGCAGTTCTTC. The full variable domain, its missing parts supplied by reference TRBV7-2 and TRBJ2-1, is GAGVSQSPSNKVTEKGKDVELRCDPISGHTALYWYRQSLGQGLEFLIYFQGNSAPDKSGLPSDRFSAERTGGSVSTLTIQRTQQEDSAVYLCASSLALYGGLVEQFFGPGTRLTVL.

The V call is TRBV30, the J call TRBJ1-2; 11 bases fit TRBD1. With 4 bases clipped from V and 5 bases from J, the junction kept 6 bases outside the gene matches. The CDR3 loop spans 14 amino acids. Germline V gene lookup returns CDR1 GTSNPN and CDR2 SVGIG (reference sequence). CDR3 in DNA: TGTGCCTGGACCCGAGGACAGGGGGCGTATGGCTACACCTTC. Protein sequence: CAWTRGQGAYGYTF.

This chain connects TRBV7-2 to TRBJ2-7, with a weak D call TRBD2 (5 bases). Germline lookup yields CDR1 SGHTA and CDR2 FQGNSA. CDR3 length: 13 amino acids. V lost 2 bases and J lost 3, with 8 bases in between. The CDR3: CASSLMAGYEQYF. CDR3 DNA sequence: TGTGCCAGCAGCTTAATGGCGGGCTACGAGCAGTACTTC.

In this sample, this clone turned up once. The V gene is TRBV5-1, the J gene TRBJ2-3, with no clear D. V was shortened by 0 bases and J by 4 bases, with 9 bases between the two germline ends. The CDR3 totals 14 residues. In germline, CDR1 is SGHRS, CDR2 YFSETQ. CDR3 protein: CASSLGLVADTQYF. The CDR3 region has the DNA TGCGCCAGCAGCTTGGGGCTAGTAGCAGATACGCAGTATTTT.

The table lists this clone with a count of one. The chain uses TRBV4-2 and TRBJ2-4; maybe TRBD1 (6 bases). CDR1 is LGHNA, CDR2 YNFKEQ, per germline. The CDR3 consists of 20 residues. V was cut by 1 base and J by 0 bases, with 22 bases left in between. The CDR3 loop is CASSQGGLQGSRLAKNIQYF. In DNA form, the CDR3 reads TGTGCCAGCAGCCAAGGGGGATTACAGGGTTCCCGTCTAGCCAAAAACATTCAGTACTTC.

The chain links TRBV19 to TRBJ1-5; D might be TRBD1 (6 bases). The CDR3 contains 12 residues. V lost 10 bases and J 9 bases, leaving 16 bases between the germline ends. The V gene's germline CDR1 is LNHDA and CDR2 SQIVND (reference sequence). CDR3 nucleotide sequence: TGTGCCACCGGCAGGGGTGGTTCGCCCCAGCATTTT. Encoded protein: CATGRGGSPQHF.

This chain uses TRBV6-5 with TRBJ2-7; D not resolved. V was shortened by 0 bases and J by 1 base, with 13 bases between the two germline ends. The CDR3 spans 16 residues. Germline loops: CDR1 MNHEY, CDR2 SVGAGI. DNA of the CDR3: TGTGCCAGCAGTTACTCTTTCAGGTCGATTTCCTACGAGCAGTACTTC. It encodes CASSYSFRSISYEQYF.

V usage is TRBV5-1 and J usage is TRBJ2-7; 7 positions agree with TRBD1. Trimming took 3 bases from V and 1 from J; bases not matched to a gene: 7. Looked up from germline, CDR1 is SGHRS and CDR2 is YFSETQ. The CDR3 covers 15 residues. In DNA form, the CDR3 reads TGCGCCAGCAGCTCCGGGTCAGGGGGTTCCTACGAGCAGTACTTC. This encodes CASSSGSGGSYEQYF. The full variable domain, rest sourced from reference TRBV5-1 and TRBJ2-7, is KAGVTQTPRYLIKTRGQQVTLSCSPISGHRSVSWYQQTPGQGLQFLFEYFSETQRNKGNFPGRFSGRQFSNSRSEMNVSTLELGDSALYLCASSSGSGGSYEQYFGPGTRLTVT.

V is TRBV29-1 and J is TRBJ1-2, with 7 nucleotides matching TRBD1. The CDR3 has 16 amino acids. The ends lost 4 bases at V and 1 base at J; junction bases unmatched: 12. Germline assignment: CDR1 SQVTM and CDR2 ANQGSEA. CDR3: CSVASFGTAYNYGYTF. In DNA, the CDR3 is TGCAGCGTTGCCTCCTTCGGGACAGCCTATAACTATGGCTACACCTTC.

V and J are TRBV7-2 and TRBJ1-1; D unresolved. In germline, CDR1 is SGHTA, CDR2 FQGNSA. The CDR3 loop spans 11 amino acids. The V and J ends lost 5 bases and 5 bases respectively, with 6 bases between them. The CDR3 bases are TGTGCCAGCAGCACAGAGACTGAAGCTTTCTTT. Protein: CASSTETEAFF. Together with reference TRBV7-2 and TRBJ1-1, the CDR3 gives the full variable domain: GAGVSQSPSNKVTEKGKDVELRCDPISGHTALYWYRQSLGQGLEFLIYFQGNSAPDKSGLPSDRFSAERTGGSVSTLTIQRTQQEDSAVYLCASSTETEAFFGQGTRLTVV.

The chain carries TRBV5-1 and TRBJ1-6, with a tentative D call TRBD1 (6 bases). Germline V gene sequence: CDR1 SGHRS, CDR2 YFSETQ. With 4 bases removed from V and 8 bases from J, the gap between germline ends came to 13 bases. This CDR3 has 14 amino acids. The CDR3 bases are TGCGCCAGCAGCCCATTGACAGGATATTCACCCCTCCACTTT. As protein: CASSPLTGYSPLHF.

This clone was counted many times. The chain combines TRBV4-1 with TRBJ1-3; D remains ambiguous. The germline V gene has CDR1 MGHRA and CDR2 YSYEKL. The V and J ends lost 5 bases and 4 bases respectively, with 6 bases between them. The CDR3 is 12 amino acids. For the CDR3, the DNA is TGCGCCAGCAGCACTACAGGAAACACCATATATTTT. Translation: CASSTTGNTIYF.

The genes are TRBV15 and TRBJ2-7, with 8 bases that match TRBD1. The CDR3 sequence is 15 residues long. Germline V CDR1 and CDR2: LNHNV, YYDKDF (reference sequence). Germline trimming cut 9 bases from V and 0 bases from J; bases unmatched to any gene: 10. The CDR3 spells CATQPGGSLSYEQYF. DNA for the CDR3: TGTGCCACTCAACCAGGGGGCTCCCTCTCCTACGAGCAGTACTTC.

The CDR3: CASRIQGYEQFF. In DNA form, the CDR3 reads TGTGCCAGCAGGATACAGGGCTATGAGCAGTTCTTC. The rearrangement joins TRBV2 to TRBJ2-1; D might be TRBD1 (6 bases). V lost 6 bases, J lost 8 bases, and 11 bases lay in between. CDR3 size: 12 residues. Germline V gives CDR1 SNHLY, CDR2 FYNNEI.

This chain connects TRBV5-4 to TRBJ2-3; 7 bases match TRBD1. Losses at the gene ends were 4 bases for V and 1 base for J; bases not matched to a gene: 21. Germline V lookup: CDR1 SGHNT, CDR2 YYREEE (reference sequence). This CDR3 spans 20 amino acids. CDR3 coding DNA: TGTGCCAGCAGCCTCCCGGGACAGCTTCTCCACTATGGCGGCACAGATACGCAGTATTTT. Protein: CASSLPGQLLHYGGTDTQYF. Based on the CDR3 plus reference TRBV5-4 and TRBJ2-3, the full variable domain is ETGVTQSPTHLIKTRGQQVTLRCSSQSGHNTVSWYQQALGQGPQFIFQYYREEENGRGNFPPRFSGLQFPNYSSELNVNALELDDSALYLCASSLPGQLLHYGGTDTQYFGPGTRLTVL.

V gene TRBV4-2 combines with J gene TRBJ2-1; TRBD1 is a possible D gene (6 bases). Germline V lookup: CDR1 LGHNA, CDR2 YNFKEQ. This CDR3 is built from 15 residues. The V end was cut by 4 bases, the J end by 7 bases, with 17 bases between. CDR3 residues: CASSPRQTGSNEQFF. The DNA for the CDR3 is TGTGCCAGCAGCCCCAGACAGACAGGTAGTAATGAGCAGTTCTTC.

The chain uses TRBV10-2 and TRBJ1-6; 7 bases fit TRBD1. The junction had 8 bases not matched to a gene; V was cut back by 2 bases and J by 10 bases. The CDR3 has 15 residues. CDR1 is WSHSY, CDR2 SAAADI, per germline. As DNA, the CDR3 is TGCGCCAGCAGTGAGGTGGCAGGGGGAGTCTCACCCCTCCACTTT. Amino acids: CASSEVAGGVSPLHF.